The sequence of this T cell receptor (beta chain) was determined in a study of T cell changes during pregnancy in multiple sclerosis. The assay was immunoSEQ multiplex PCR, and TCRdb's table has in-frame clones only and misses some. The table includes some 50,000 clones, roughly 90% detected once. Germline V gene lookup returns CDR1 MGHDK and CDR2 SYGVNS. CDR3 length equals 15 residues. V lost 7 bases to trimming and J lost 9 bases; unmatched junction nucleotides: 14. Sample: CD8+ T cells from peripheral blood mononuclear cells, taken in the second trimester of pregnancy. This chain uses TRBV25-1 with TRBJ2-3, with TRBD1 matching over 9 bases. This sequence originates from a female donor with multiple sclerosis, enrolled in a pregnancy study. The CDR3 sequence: CASTEDRGDRGTQYF. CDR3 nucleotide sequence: TGTGCCAGCACAGAGGACAGGGGAGATCGAGGAACGCAGTATTTT.